The text below deals with one T cell receptor (beta chain). What it binds is unknown. Random hexamers were used to reverse transcribe an amount of about 0.5 to 1 ug RNA. TCRdb used MiXCR to reprocess the immunoSEQ multiplex PCR reads, holding one entry per CDR3 protein. The data hold some 200,000 distinct CDR3 sequences, with roughly 95% observed a single time. V shed 7 bases, J shed 4 bases, and the junction held 10 bases outside the gene matches. The CDR3 runs to 14 residues. The germline V gene has CDR1 SQVTM and CDR2 ANQGSEA. These data come from a study of CD8 T cells in Susac syndrome. General observations from the study: TCR sequencing and HLA analysis covered a relatively small number of individuals.

TCR beta sequencing covered blood CD8+ and CD4+ T cells. TEMRA cells were FACS-enriched, while CD8+ and CD4+ T cells were negatively isolated. Source material: CD4+ T cells from PBMCs. The clonotype originates from a human donor in good health. The chain employs TRBV29-1 and TRBJ2-7; 10 nucleotides match TRBD1. CDR3 region: CSAEQGQGRYEQYF. Here the CDR3 DNA reads TGCAGCGCAGAACAGGGACAGGGGAGGTACGAGCAGTACTTC.